This T cell receptor (beta chain) was recovered during a study of response to subunit inactivated influenza vaccine. Study-level results: Few additional T cells are recruited per seasonal influenza vaccination, authors suggested.

TCRdb fed the RT-PCR reads into MiXCR, producing one record per CDR3 protein. The table lists fewer than 800,000 distinct CDR3 sequences, approximately 14% of them singletons. This clonotype was recorded many times. Its antigen is undetermined. The V end lost 4 bases, the J end lost 7 bases, and 17 bases lay between the germline ends. There are 14 residues in the CDR3. CDR1 and CDR2 (germline): SGHTA, FQGNSA. Sequencing used PBMCs from blood, obtained approximately 13 days after vaccination. This TCR derives from a man aged 50-60 years who received an inactivated influenza vaccine. The chain carries TRBV7-2 and TRBJ2-7; tentatively, D is TRBD2 (7 bases). The CDR3 sequence: CASSSQGGFYEQYF. The CDR3 DNA is TGTGCCAGCAGCTCACAGGGAGGGTTTTATGAGCAGTACTTC.